This is a list of T cell receptor beta chains from one sample in a study of sequential checkpoint blockade in melanoma. Some clones are missing from TCRdb's copy, which holds only in-frame ones; the method was immunoSEQ multiplex PCR. The table includes some 19,000 clones, around 76% detected once. Source: CD8+ T cells sorted from blood (inferred from file names), taken from a patient given nivolumab and ipilimumab in sequence. The source is a human donor with melanoma. CDR3s include the opening cysteine and the closing phenylalanine or tryptophan. A D gene is named only where the DNA matches it firmly. Size values are once, few and many counts, or a class for expanded clones, and some rows have none.

.	TRBV4-3	TRBD2	TRBJ2-7	CASSQGRDPAYEQYF	TGCGCCAGCAGCCAGGGGAGGGACCCCGCCTACGAGCAGTACTTC
.	TRBV15	.	TRBJ2-2	CATSRYRDTSGELFF	TGTGCCACCAGCAGGTATCGGGACACTTCAGGGGAGCTGTTTTTT
.	TRBV2	TRBD1	TRBJ1-2	CASSRDRIDMYGYTF	TGTGCCAGCAGCAGGGACAGGATCGATATGTATGGCTACACCTTC
.	TRBV29-1	TRBD1	TRBJ1-1	CSSWDREFPEAFF	TGCAGCAGCTGGGACAGGGAGTTCCCTGAAGCTTTCTTT
.	TRBV27	TRBD1	TRBJ2-2	CASSLPYRGDGELFF	TGTGCCAGCAGTTTACCTTACAGGGGTGACGGGGAGCTGTTTTTT
.	TRBV30	.	TRBJ2-6	CAWSVTPGSGANVLTF	TGTGCCTGGAGTGTCACTCCGGGCTCTGGGGCCAACGTCCTGACTTTC
.	TRBV4-1	.	TRBJ2-3	CASSQASTGVGVTQYF	TGCGCCAGCAGCCAAGCCAGTACGGGGGTAGGGGTTACGCAGTATTTT
.	TRBV19	.	TRBJ1-5	CASSSGVSSNQPQHF	TGTGCCAGTAGCTCAGGGGTCAGCAGCAATCAGCCCCAGCATTTT
few	TRBV10-2	.	TRBJ2-7	CASSEGLPPYEQYF	TGCGCCAGCAGTGAGGGGCTACCCCCCTACGAGCAGTACTTC
few	TRBV4-2	.	TRBJ1-5	CASSQEHLAGRIQPQHF	TGTGCCAGCAGCCAAGAACACCTTGCAGGGCGGATTCAGCCCCAGCATTTT
few	TRBV6-5	TRBD1	TRBJ2-7	CASSWTGLDEQYF	TGTGCCAGCAGTTGGACAGGGTTAGACGAGCAGTACTTC
.	TRBV30	TRBD2	TRBJ2-1	CAWARQREYNNEQFF	TGTGCCTGGGCGCGCCAGCGGGAGTATAACAATGAGCAGTTCTTC
.	TRBV11-2	.	TRBJ1-5	CASSLGQGGQPQHF	TGTGCCAGCAGCTTAGGTCAGGGAGGTCAGCCCCAGCATTTT
.	TRBV9	.	TRBJ1-6	CASSAHYRNSPLHF	TGTGCCAGCAGCGCTCATTACAGGAATTCACCCCTCCACTTT
few	TRBV4-2	TRBD1	TRBJ2-1	CASSQDEQGARREQFF	TGTGCCAGCAGCCAAGATGAGCAGGGGGCGCGTCGTGAGCAGTTCTTC
.	TRBV7-2	TRBD2	TRBJ2-1	CASSGLAGENNEQFF	TGTGCCAGCAGCGGACTAGCGGGGGAGAATAATGAGCAGTTCTTC
.	TRBV9	TRBD2	TRBJ2-2	CASSLGLAGEKTGELFF	TGTGCCAGCAGCTTGGGACTAGCGGGAGAGAAGACCGGGGAGCTGTTTTTT
once	TRBV7-6	TRBD2	TRBJ2-1	CASSLGVSGGSSYNEQFF	TGTGCCAGCAGCTTAGGGGTTTCGGGCGGGAGCTCCTACAATGAGCAGTTCTTC
.	TRBV6-1	TRBD2	TRBJ2-5	CASSEYSSGGETQYF	TGTGCCAGCAGTGAGTACTCTAGCGGGGGAGAGACCCAGTACTTC
.	TRBV6-4	TRBD2	TRBJ2-1	CASSVGLAGGHNEQFF	TGTGCCAGCAGTGTCGGACTAGCGGGGGGGCACAATGAGCAGTTCTTC
.	TRBV7-2	TRBD1	TRBJ2-7	CAGGQGLGYEQYF	TGTGCCGGAGGACAGGGGCTAGGCTACGAGCAGTACTTC
once	TRBV6-1	TRBD2	TRBJ2-3	CASSETSGGAGTDTQYF	TGTGCCAGCAGTGAGACTAGCGGGGGGGCTGGCACAGATACGCAGTATTTT
.	TRBV19	.	TRBJ2-1	CASTLGSSYNEQFF	TGTGCCAGTACCTTGGGGAGCTCCTACAATGAGCAGTTCTTC
.	TRBV30	.	TRBJ1-1	CAWSVQAATEAFF	TGTGCCTGGAGTGTACAGGCCGCCACTGAAGCTTTCTTT
.	TRBV7-9	.	TRBJ1-1	CASSWGPGASPEAFF	TGTGCCAGCAGCTGGGGGCCGGGTGCATCCCCTGAAGCTTTCTTT
.	TRBV10-2	.	TRBJ2-2	CASNSGRGELFF	TGCGCCAGTAATAGCGGTCGAGGGGAGCTGTTTTTT
few	TRBV5-4	TRBD2	TRBJ2-7	CASSLGGGYEQYF	TGTGCCAGCAGCTTGGGGGGAGGGTACGAGCAGTACTTC
few	TRBV2	TRBD1	TRBJ2-7	CASITGEFGEQYF	TGTGCCAGCATAACAGGGGAATTCGGCGAGCAGTACTTC
.	TRBV7-2	TRBD1	TRBJ2-7	CASSLDGTAYEQYF	TGTGCCAGCAGCTTAGATGGGACAGCCTACGAGCAGTACTTC
.	TRBV5-6	TRBD1	TRBJ2-2	CASSADRPANTGELFF	TGTGCCAGCAGCGCGGACAGGCCAGCGAACACCGGGGAGCTGTTTTTT
.	TRBV6-5	.	TRBJ2-7	CASSAGQQPYEQYF	TGTGCCAGCAGTGCGGGACAGCAGCCCTACGAGCAGTACTTC
.	TRBV5-6	.	TRBJ2-7	CASSPVPAIFSYEQYF	TGTGCCAGCAGCCCGGTCCCCGCGATATTCTCCTACGAGCAGTACTTC
few	TRBV5-1	.	TRBJ1-6	CASSLAGGNSPLHF	TGCGCCAGCAGCTTGGCGGGGGGGAATTCACCCCTCCACTTT
large	TRBV6-4	TRBD1	TRBJ1-2	CASSEEGQGFDGYTF	TGTGCCAGCAGTGAGGAGGGACAGGGGTTTGATGGCTACACCTTC
.	TRBV27	TRBD1	TRBJ2-5	CASCAQDRGALEQYF	TGTGCCAGCTGCGCTCAAGACAGGGGGGCCTTAGAGCAGTACTTC